These 18 T cell receptor beta chains originate from one sample sequenced in a study of early T cells in non-severe SARS-CoV-2 infection. TCRdb independently ran MiXCR on the 5' RACE reads; one entry per CDR3 protein. The profile shows roughly 120,000 distinct CDR3 sequences, about 15% of them singletons. The sample taken for sequencing was whole blood. The receptors originated from an adult who was a healthcare worker with PCR-confirmed SARS-CoV-2 infection or an uninfected control (not recorded which).

This clonotype was seen more than once but under ten times. The chain recombines TRBV4-1 with TRBJ2-1; tentatively, D is TRBD2 (5 bases). The CDR3 loop spans 15 amino acids. Germline values: CDR1 MGHRA, CDR2 YSYEKL. The V end lost 0 bases, the J end lost 6 bases, and 12 bases lay between the germline ends. The CDR3 nucleotides are TGCGCCAGCAGCCAAGATCACCCGGGATCCAATGAGCAGTTCTTC. Amino acids: CASSQDHPGSNEQFF.

This clonotype was detected a few times. The chain uses TRBV2 and TRBJ2-7, with D unclear. The CDR3 runs 12 residues. V lost 3 bases and J lost 3, with 6 bases in between. Germline V CDR1 and CDR2: SNHLY, FYNNEI. As DNA, the CDR3 is TGTGCCAGCAGTGAGGGGATCTACGAGCAGTACTTC. This gives the protein CASSEGIYEQYF.

At least ten counts were recorded for this clonotype. The chain links TRBV3-1 to TRBJ1-5, with D uncertain. The CDR3 is made up of 13 amino acids. Germline CDR1 reads LGHDT; CDR2 reads YNNKEL (reference sequence). Trimming pared 0 bases from V and 4 bases from J, leaving 4 bases between. In DNA form, the CDR3 reads TGTGCCAGCAGCCAAGACGGGAATCAGCCCCAGCATTTT. Its translation: CASSQDGNQPQHF.

The rearrangement joins TRBV18 to TRBJ1-5, with 7 bases that match TRBD1. CDR3 length: 14 residues. Germline V gives CDR1 KGHSH, CDR2 LQKENI. J lost 2 bases, V lost 3 bases, and 1 base had no gene match. The CDR3 spells CASSPDRGNQPQHF. The CDR3 bases are TGTGCCAGCTCACCCGACAGGGGCAATCAGCCCCAGCATTTT.

V and J are TRBV29-1 and TRBJ2-7; no definite D call. Looked up from germline, CDR1 is SQVTM and CDR2 is ANQGSEA. The ends were cut back, 6 bases at V and 0 bases at J, with 6 bases in the middle. The CDR3 consists of 11 residues. The CDR3: CSVENSYEQYF. The CDR3 nucleotides read TGCAGCGTCGAAAACTCCTACGAGCAGTACTTC.

The J gene is TRBJ2-3, the V gene TRBV10-3; TRBD2 matches 14 bases. With V trimmed by 6 bases and J by 2 bases, 10 bases remained unmatched. Germline values: CDR1 ENHRY, CDR2 SYGVKD. This CDR3 spans 18 amino acids. The CDR3 sequence is CAIRTSPGLAGDTDTQYF. The DNA of the CDR3 is TGTGCCATCAGAACTAGTCCGGGACTAGCGGGGGACACAGATACGCAGTATTTT.

The chain combines TRBV29-1 with TRBJ2-1; D is unclear. In germline, CDR1 is SQVTM, CDR2 ANQGSEA. Trimming stripped 3 bases from V and 0 bases from J, with 12 bases between. The CDR3 extends over 15 amino acids. This CDR3 is CSVEVGLSSYNEQFF. The CDR3 region has the DNA TGCAGCGTTGAGGTCGGCCTAAGCTCCTACAATGAGCAGTTCTTC.

This chain joins TRBV3-1 and TRBJ1-1; D unresolved. The CDR3 is made up of 14 amino acids. CDR1 is LGHDT and CDR2 is YNNKEL in the germline V gene (reference sequence). V lost 1 base to trimming and J lost 7 bases, with 13 bases between them. CDR3 coding DNA: TGTGCCAGCAGCCAAGCCCGGACCGTTCGTGAAGCTTTCTTT. Translated, it gives CASSQARTVREAFF.

CDR3 protein: CSVLEGVGGYTF. The CDR3 DNA reads TGCAGCGTGCTGGAGGGGGTCGGAGGCTACACCTTC. J is TRBJ1-2 and V is TRBV29-1; D perhaps matches TRBD1 (6 bases). This CDR3 comprises 12 residues. In germline, CDR1 is SQVTM, CDR2 ANQGSEA. Trimming took off 6 bases at V and 8 bases at J, with 16 bases between the two ends.

The chain employs TRBV5-1 and TRBJ1-2; 7 bases align to TRBD1. The length of the CDR3 is 15 residues. Germline V gene lookup returns CDR1 SGHRS and CDR2 YFSETQ. Trimming at V came to 4 bases and at J to 0 bases, leaving 6 bases not matched to a gene. CDR3 sequence reads: CASSLGGQSNYGYTF. The CDR3 region has the DNA TGCGCCAGCAGCCTTGGGGGACAGTCTAACTATGGCTACACCTTC.

This clonotype was counted between two and nine times. J is TRBJ1-5 and V is TRBV3-1; D is possibly TRBD1 (5 bases). The CDR3 length is 13 residues. V shed 3 bases and J shed 3 bases, with 6 bases lying between them. From germline, CDR1 is LGHDT and CDR2 YNNKEL (reference sequence). CDR3 in amino acids: CASSQGDNQPQHF. Written as DNA, the CDR3 is TGTGCCAGCAGCCAGGGGGACAATCAGCCCCAGCATTTT.

The rearrangement joins TRBV3-1 to TRBJ2-1; D ambiguous. Trimming removed 1 base from V and 5 bases from J, with 3 bases in between. Germline CDR1 is LGHDT and CDR2 is YNNKEL (reference sequence). CDR3 size: 12 residues. The CDR3 protein is CASSQGDNEQFF. The CDR3 DNA follows: TGTGCCAGCAGCCAAGGTGACAATGAGCAGTTCTTC.

The chain has TRBV20-1 and TRBJ1-2; 7 bases match TRBD1. The CDR3 loop spans 13 amino acids. The junction had 5 bases not matched to a gene; V was cut back by 3 bases and J by 4 bases. The V gene's germline CDR1 is DFQATT and CDR2 SNEGSKA (reference sequence). The CDR3 spells CSASNRDSYGYTF. The CDR3 DNA sequence: TGCAGTGCTAGCAACCGGGACAGCTATGGCTACACCTTC.

A few counts support this clonotype. The chain is built from TRBV2 and TRBJ2-2; D may correspond to TRBD1 or TRBD2 (5 bases each). Germline CDR1 is SNHLY and CDR2 is FYNNEI. This CDR3 is built from 14 residues. The ends were cut back, 4 bases at V and 5 bases at J, with 11 bases in the middle. Written as DNA, the CDR3 is TGTGCCAGCAGTGGGGGACCGTTGACCGGGGAGCTGTTTTTT. It specifies CASSGGPLTGELFF. The full variable domain, completed using reference TRBV2 and TRBJ2-2, is EPEVTQTPSHQVTQMGQEVILRCVPISNHLYFYWYRQILGQKVEFLVSFYNNEISEKSEIFDDQFSVERPDGSNFTLKIRSTKLEDSAMYFCASSGGPLTGELFFGEGSRLTVL.

This clonotype was observed many times. The chain uses TRBV3-1 and TRBJ2-7; D not resolved. Looked up from germline, CDR1 is LGHDT and CDR2 is YNNKEL (reference sequence). The CDR3 consists of 17 residues. Trimming took 1 base from V and 2 from J, leaving 18 bases between them. The CDR3 loop is CASSQVAWAPKAYEQYF. The DNA of the CDR3 is TGTGCCAGCAGCCAAGTTGCGTGGGCCCCTAAGGCCTACGAGCAGTACTTC.

This chain links TRBV20-1 with TRBJ1-5, with 8 bases lining up with TRBD1. There are 15 residues in the CDR3. The V segment lost 3 bases and the J segment 4 bases; nucleotides outside the gene matches: 8. Germline loops: CDR1 DFQATT, CDR2 SNEGSKA (reference sequence). The CDR3 protein is CSARGGQGWNQPQHF. Written as DNA, the CDR3 is TGCAGTGCTAGGGGTGGACAGGGTTGGAATCAGCCCCAGCATTTT.

This clonotype was seen a few times. This chain uses TRBV12-3 or TRBV12-4 with TRBJ2-1; 11 bases are a match to TRBD2. Unmatched junction bases numbered 12, after V lost 10 bases and J lost 13 bases. This CDR3 is 13 amino acids long. CDR3 sequence (DNA): TGTGCCACCGTAGCGGGGGGGCGCGTCGAACAGTTCTTC. As protein: CATVAGGRVEQFF.

The rearrangement joins TRBV6-2 or TRBV6-3 to TRBJ1-5; D is unresolved. This CDR3 comprises 13 residues. V was clipped by 6 bases and J by 0 bases, with 6 bases between them. Germline assignment: CDR1 MNHEY and CDR2 SVGEGT. The CDR3 spells CASSSSSNQPQHF. CDR3 coding DNA: TGTGCCAGCAGCTCAAGTAGCAATCAGCCCCAGCATTTT.